The next 25 T cell receptor beta chains were all read from a single sample in a study of T cell responses to AZD1222 COVID-19 vaccine (dated by TCRdb to 2020 to 2023). The time point label corresponds to: baseline before first vaccination. The method behind the library was the immunoSEQ multiplex PCR assay. Not all clones reach the TCRdb copy of this immuneACCESS table, which keeps in-frame sequences only. Checked studies attribute under half of the gap to unresolved V genes and leave the rest unexplained. The sample table holds about 150,000 clones, of which 94% were seen once. The ten largest clones add up to roughly 1.3% of the sample. This specimen was peripheral blood, taken on day 0 of AZD1222 vaccination. The receptors derive from an adult in good health.

The gene calls are TRBV19 and TRBJ2-1; the D is unclear. Between the trimmed V and J ends, which lost 1 base and 6 bases, there was a span of 7 bases. Germline loops: CDR1 LNHDA, CDR2 SQIVND (reference sequence). This CDR3 comprises 13 residues. The CDR3, as DNA: TGTGCCAGTAGTATAGGCCAGATCAATGAGCAGTTCTTC. It specifies CASSIGQINEQFF.

This chain uses TRBV10-1 with TRBJ2-2; a possible D gene is TRBD2 (6 bases). CDR1 WNHNN and CDR2 SYGVQD come from the germline V gene (reference sequence). The CDR3 consists of 14 residues. Trimming removed 3 bases from V and 2 bases from J, with 7 bases in between. The CDR3 loop is CASSDGGNTGELFF. CDR3 bases: TGCGCCAGCAGTGACGGGGGAAACACCGGGGAGCTGTTTTTT.

This rearrangement joins TRBV19 to TRBJ1-1; D not resolved. Looked up from germline, CDR1 is LNHDA and CDR2 is SQIVND (reference sequence). Trimming removed 3 bases at V and 0 bases at J, with 11 bases between. The CDR3 length is 15 residues. The CDR3 spells CASSIYYAMNTEAFF. The CDR3, as DNA: TGTGCCAGTAGTATCTATTACGCCATGAACACTGAAGCTTTCTTT. The full variable domain, rest sourced from reference TRBV19 and TRBJ1-1, is DGGITQSPKYLFRKEGQNVTLSCEQNLNHDAMYWYRQDPGQGLRLIYYSQIVNDFQKGDIAEGYSVSREKKESFPLTVTSAQKNPTAFYLCASSIYYAMNTEAFFGQGTRLTVV.

The CDR3 DNA is TGCAGCGCCGCCGAGACAGGGGGCAATCAGCCCCAGCATTTT. Protein: CSAAETGGNQPQHF. The rearrangement links TRBV29-1 to TRBJ1-5, with 8 bases aligning to TRBD1. Per germline, CDR1 SQVTM and CDR2 ANQGSEA. The CDR3 has 14 residues. V lost 7 bases to trimming and J lost 2 bases; unmatched junction nucleotides: 7.

The rearrangement uses TRBV5-1 and TRBJ2-5, with a weak D call TRBD1 (6 bases). CDR1 is SGHRS, CDR2 YFSETQ, per germline. V was pared by 0 bases and J by 4 bases, with 13 bases between. The CDR3 is 15 residues long. The CDR3 loop is CASSLDRGMGETQYF. The DNA for the CDR3 is TGCGCCAGCAGCTTGGATAGGGGGATGGGAGAGACCCAGTACTTC. The entire variable domain, with the rest obtained from reference TRBV5-1 and TRBJ2-5, is as follows: KAGVTQTPRYLIKTRGQQVTLSCSPISGHRSVSWYQQTPGQGLQFLFEYFSETQRNKGNFPGRFSGRQFSNSRSEMNVSTLELGDSALYLCASSLDRGMGETQYFGPGTRLLVL.

The gene calls are TRBV19 and TRBJ1-1; D unresolved. With 5 bases removed from V and 1 base from J, the gap between germline ends came to 14 bases. CDR3 size: 15 residues. Looked up from germline, CDR1 is LNHDA and CDR2 is SQIVND (reference sequence). The CDR3 DNA follows: TGTGCCAGTAGTTGGGGTTGGAGGAGGAACACTGAAGCTTTCTTT. Translated: CASSWGWRRNTEAFF.

The chain links TRBV19 to TRBJ2-2; D is perhaps TRBD1 (5 bases). V dropped 4 bases and J dropped 5 bases, with 11 bases sitting between them. The CDR3 consists of 14 residues. Germline V gene lookup returns CDR1 LNHDA and CDR2 SQIVND (reference sequence). The CDR3 region is CASSTQPGTGELFF. The CDR3 coding sequence is TGTGCCAGTAGTACTCAACCAGGGACCGGGGAGCTGTTTTTT.

This sequence joins TRBV11-2 and TRBJ2-2, with 7 bases identical to TRBD1. The ends lost 5 bases at V and 5 bases at J; junction bases unmatched: 8. CDR1 is SGHAT and CDR2 is FQNNGV in the germline V gene. The CDR3 spans 15 residues. Here the CDR3 DNA reads TGTGCCAGCAGCCTTACAGGGGACCAAACCGGGGAGCTGTTTTTT. Its protein product is CASSLTGDQTGELFF.

V and J are TRBV25-1 and TRBJ1-6, with D uncertain. The germline V gene encodes CDR1 MGHDK and CDR2 SYGVNS. With 8 bases removed from V and 4 bases from J, the gap between germline ends came to 12 bases. The CDR3 loop spans 14 amino acids. As DNA, the CDR3 is TGTGCCAGCTCCAACCCAGGTTATAATTCACCCCTCCACTTT. The encoded protein is CASSNPGYNSPLHF.

The V call is TRBV28, the J call TRBJ2-7, with D possibly TRBD1 on 6 matching bases. V lost 3 bases to trimming and J lost 2 bases, with 11 bases between them. The CDR3 totals 14 residues. CDR1 and CDR2 from the germline V gene are MDHEN and SYDVKM. The chain's CDR3 is CASSLGTLPYEQYV. Written as DNA, the CDR3 is TGTGCCAGCAGTTTGGGGACACTGCCCTACGAGCAGTACGTC.

This clone has a single count. J is TRBJ1-5 and V is TRBV27, with TRBD1 as a possible D gene (5 bases). V gave up 0 bases and J gave up 6 bases, with 12 bases separating them. Per the germline V gene, CDR1 is MNHEY and CDR2 is SMNVEV (reference sequence). This CDR3 region has 15 residues. The DNA for the CDR3 is TGTGCCAGCAGTTTATCGGCGGCAGGGTCTCAGCCCCAGCATTTT. It is translated as CASSLSAAGSQPQHF.

The CDR3, as DNA: TGTGCCAGCACCCGTGGGTATGAGCAGTTCTTC. This sequence encodes CASTRGYEQFF. The gene calls are TRBV5-5 and TRBJ2-1, with D unresolved. The CDR3 contains 11 residues. The V gene lost 6 bases and the J gene lost 8 bases, with 9 bases spanning the gap. Looked up from germline, CDR1 is SGHKS and CDR2 is YYEKEE (reference sequence).

V gene TRBV7-2 combines with J gene TRBJ2-3; no reliable D call. V was shortened by 1 base and J by 0 bases, with 2 bases between the two germline ends. The germline CDR1 and CDR2 sequences are SGHTA and FQGNSA. The CDR3 consists of 13 residues. CDR3 bases: TGTGCCAGCAGCTTAGGTAGCACAGATACGCAGTATTTT. As protein: CASSLGSTDTQYF.

The chain employs TRBV6-1 and TRBJ2-6, with D uncertain. V shed 3 bases and J shed 0 bases, with 9 bases lying between them. CDR3 length: 16 amino acids. Germline V gene lookup returns CDR1 MNHNS and CDR2 SASEGT. In nucleotides, the CDR3 is TGTGCCAGCAGTGACCAGGCAGCCTCTGGGGCCAACGTCCTGACTTTC. As protein: CASSDQAASGANVLTF.

The rearrangement joins TRBV18 to TRBJ2-4; the match to TRBD1 covers 9 bases. The CDR3 is 17 amino acids. V trimming: 0 bases; J trimming: 6 bases; junction bases outside the gene matches: 9. Germline V lookup: CDR1 KGHSH, CDR2 LQKENI. The CDR3: CASSPPSGTGSTNIQYF. In nucleotides, the CDR3 is TGTGCCAGCTCACCACCCAGCGGGACAGGGTCCACAAACATTCAGTACTTC.

The chain is built from TRBV4-3 and TRBJ2-1; 8 bases match TRBD1. The length of the CDR3 is 15 residues. Trimming at V came to 0 bases and at J to 7 bases, leaving 5 bases not matched to a gene. Germline V gene sequence: CDR1 LGHNA, CDR2 YSLEER. The CDR3 DNA reads TGCGCCAGCAGCCAAGACAGGGGGCTAAGGAATGAGCAGTTCTTC. Protein sequence: CASSQDRGLRNEQFF.

This clone occurred a few times. V gene TRBV5-4 combines with J gene TRBJ1-4, with 9 bases that match TRBD1. With V trimmed by 3 bases and J by 7 bases, 7 bases remained unmatched. Germline CDR1 SGHNT, CDR2 YYREEE (reference sequence). This CDR3 spans 15 amino acids. CDR3 coding DNA: TGTGCCAGCAGCTGGGACAGGGCGGAGGGTGAAAAACTGTTTTTT. Protein product: CASSWDRAEGEKLFF. The full variable domain, rest sourced from reference TRBV5-4 and TRBJ1-4, is ETGVTQSPTHLIKTRGQQVTLRCSSQSGHNTVSWYQQALGQGPQFIFQYYREEENGRGNFPPRFSGLQFPNYSSELNVNALELDDSALYLCASSWDRAEGEKLFFGSGTQLSVL.

This clone appeared a few times. The chain uses TRBV5-4 and TRBJ1-2, with D possibly matching TRBD1 (5 bases). The CDR3 length is 12 residues. The germline V and J ends were trimmed by 4 bases and 8 bases, with 12 bases remaining between them. Per germline, CDR1 SGHNT and CDR2 YYREEE (reference sequence). CDR3 sequence reads: CASSPRGEGYTF. Written as DNA, the CDR3 is TGTGCCAGCAGCCCTAGGGGAGAGGGCTACACCTTC.

The genes are TRBV30 and TRBJ2-3, with 7 positions matching TRBD2. With V trimmed by 3 bases and J by 4 bases, 16 bases remained unmatched. The CDR3 is made up of 17 amino acids. The germline gives CDR1 GTSNPN, CDR2 SVGIG (reference sequence). CDR3 nucleotide sequence: TGTGCCTGGAGCCTCCACCTAGCGGTGAGAGGTCCAGATACGCAGTATTTT. Protein sequence: CAWSLHLAVRGPDTQYF.

This clone has only one observation. The chain uses TRBV4-1 and TRBJ1-1, with 8 bases that match TRBD1. The V gene's germline CDR1 is MGHRA and CDR2 YSYEKL. Trimming took 3 bases from V and 3 from J; bases not matched to a gene: 9. The CDR3 sequence is 16 residues long. The CDR3 DNA reads as TGCGCCAGCAGCCAGCTTTGGCAGGGGGCACACACTGAAGCTTTCTTT. It encodes CASSQLWQGAHTEAFF.

The chain employs TRBV19 and TRBJ1-2, with 8 bases lining up with TRBD1. Germline V gives CDR1 LNHDA, CDR2 SQIVND (reference sequence). The junction had 5 bases not matched to a gene; V was cut back by 5 bases and J by 3 bases. The CDR3 consists of 14 residues. This chain's CDR3 is CASSPTGGDYGYTF. The CDR3, as DNA: TGTGCCAGTAGTCCCACAGGGGGGGACTATGGCTACACCTTC.

This clone was recorded once. V is TRBV6-4 and J is TRBJ1-5, with TRBD1 matching 10 bases. V gave up 6 bases and J gave up 4 bases; unmatched junction bases: 9. The CDR3 contains 16 residues. CDR1 MRHNA and CDR2 SNTAGT come from the germline V gene. DNA for the CDR3: TGTGCCAGCAGCATCGGGACAGGGGACTCGAATCAGCCCCAGCATTTT. Protein sequence: CASSIGTGDSNQPQHF.

V usage is TRBV7-8 and J usage is TRBJ2-1, with 10 bases lining up with TRBD2. The CDR3 runs to 13 residues. Germline CDR1 and CDR2: SGHVS and FQNEAQ. J gave up 4 bases and V 7 bases, and 1 base lay outside the gene matches. The DNA for the CDR3 is TGTGCCAGCACACTAGCGGGGTACAATGAGCAGTTCTTC. Protein: CASTLAGYNEQFF.

The chain has TRBV27 and TRBJ1-1; D is unresolved. Germline V gene data show CDR1 as MNHEY and CDR2 as SMNVEV (reference sequence). Between the trimmed V and J ends, which lost 0 bases and 7 bases, there was a span of 15 bases. The CDR3 is made up of 15 amino acids. CDR3 DNA sequence: TGTGCCAGCAGTTTATCCATCGCATATGGAGTTGAAGCTTTCTTT. This encodes CASSLSIAYGVEAFF.

The chain has TRBV9 and TRBJ2-3, with D uncertain. This CDR3 comprises 12 residues. CDR1 is SGDLS, CDR2 YYNGEE, per germline. Trimming left V 4 bases short and J 1 base short, with 4 bases between. DNA for the CDR3: TGTGCCAGCAGCCCCCGCACAGATACGCAGTATTTT. Its translation is CASSPRTDTQYF.